This T cell receptor (beta chain) was recorded in a study of Ad26.COV2.S vaccination and SARS-CoV-2 variants. Some clones are missing from TCRdb's copy, which holds only in-frame ones; the method was immunoSEQ multiplex PCR. The sample lists about 680,000 clones; around 92% were seen once. As to treatment: some 20 received Ad26.COV2.S at low or high dose, single or two shots; about 5 received placebo; per-sample allocation not given. Sampling happened 63 days after the first vaccine or placebo injection. Boston hosted the donor, who was an adult aged 18-55 years. General observations from the study: Responses of T cells in total may have been underestimated by the TCR breadth and depth analyses. Higher spike-specific TCR breadth was found in vaccine recipients than in placebo recipients. Reported post-vaccination CD8+ and CD4+ T cell responses to spike showed substantial breadth.

This CDR3 comprises 13 residues. With 10 bases clipped from V and 1 base from J, the junction kept 5 bases outside the gene matches. CDR1 and CDR2 from the germline V gene are LNHNV and YYDKDF (reference sequence). On this clone: Antigen: not known.

The TCR sequence derives from a person aged 18-65 years who received the Ad26.COV2.S COVID-19 vaccine or a placebo. The sample in question was peripheral blood, obtained in a trial of Ad26.COV2.S vaccine versus placebo. V gene TRBV15 combines with J gene TRBJ2-7; 9 nucleotides agree with TRBD1. The CDR3 spells CARDRGESYEQYF. The CDR3 bases are TGTGCCAGAGACAGGGGGGAATCCTACGAGCAGTACTTC.